The 3 T cell receptor beta chains reported below all come from one sample, sequenced in a study of spatial heterogeneity in lung cancer (dated by TCRdb to about 2019). Broad study findings and their caveats: The number of expanded intratumoral alpha and beta TCRs correlated with the tumor nonsynonymous mutation count.

For these receptors, no antigen is known. Receptors were amplified or captured by 5' RACE. For sequencing, a NextSeq 500 was employed. The public sequencing data were trimmed at Q25 with fastp and processed into clonotypes with MiXCR by TCRdb, which kept only in-frame beta chains. Every entry covers one CDR3 protein and lists the most common genes and DNA from its rows. This sample is represented by some 10,000 distinct CDR3 sequences; more than 3.5% of them were singletons. 11% of the sample rests with the top ten. Per the publication, the time point label means: sample taken at primary tumor resection. The sample here was lung tumor tissue, taken at surgery. The receptor set was obtained from a female donor with early-stage non-small cell lung cancer.

In this sample, this clonotype is medium-sized (0.01 to 0.1%). The rearrangement links TRBV6-5 to TRBJ2-5, with a weak D call TRBD2 (6 bases). Germline V gene sequence: CDR1 MNHEY, CDR2 SVGAGI. Trimming removed 2 bases from V and 4 bases from J, with 11 bases in between. This CDR3 contains 14 residues. CDR3 sequence reads: CASSYNSGGETQYF. The CDR3 nucleotides are TGTGCCAGCAGTTACAACTCCGGGGGAGAGACCCAGTACTTC.

This clonotype was seen a few times. This rearrangement joins TRBV20-1 to TRBJ2-5; no reliable D call. V lost 1 base, J lost 4 bases, and 1 base lay in between. The CDR3 spans 10 residues. Germline assignment: CDR1 DFQATT and CDR2 SNEGSKA (reference sequence). CDR3 sequence: CSARVETQYF. The CDR3 coding sequence is TGCAGTGCTAGAGTAGAGACCCAGTACTTC.

This clonotype was observed at least ten times. The chain is built from TRBV4-2 and TRBJ1-5, with D possibly matching TRBD1 (6 bases). V was clipped by 0 bases and J by 0 bases, with 15 bases between them. Looked up from germline, CDR1 is LGHNA and CDR2 is YNFKEQ. The CDR3 has 18 residues. As DNA, the CDR3 is TGTGCCAGCAGCCAAGAGCCCGCTGAGGGGGGTAGCAATCAGCCCCAGCATTTT. This codes for CASSQEPAEGGSNQPQHF.